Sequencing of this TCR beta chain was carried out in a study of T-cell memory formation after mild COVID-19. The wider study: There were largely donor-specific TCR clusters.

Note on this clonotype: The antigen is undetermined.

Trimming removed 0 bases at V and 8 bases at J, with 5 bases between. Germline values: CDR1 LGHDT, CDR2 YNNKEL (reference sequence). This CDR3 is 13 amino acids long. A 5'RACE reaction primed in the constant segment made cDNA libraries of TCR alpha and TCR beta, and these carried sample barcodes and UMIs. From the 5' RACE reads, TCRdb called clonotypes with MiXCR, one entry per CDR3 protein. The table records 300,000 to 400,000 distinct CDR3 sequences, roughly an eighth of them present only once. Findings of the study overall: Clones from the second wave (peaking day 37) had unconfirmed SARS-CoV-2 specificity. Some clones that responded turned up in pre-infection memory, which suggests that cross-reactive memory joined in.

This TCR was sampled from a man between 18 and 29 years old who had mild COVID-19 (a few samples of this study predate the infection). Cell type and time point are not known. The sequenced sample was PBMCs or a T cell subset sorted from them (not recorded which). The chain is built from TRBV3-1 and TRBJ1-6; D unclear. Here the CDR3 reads CASSQDRYSPLHF. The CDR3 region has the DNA TGTGCCAGCAGCCAAGATCGGTATTCACCCCTCCACTTT.